Following are 9 T cell receptor beta chains from one sample sequenced in a study of shared clonotypes between healthy human individuals. This table comes from immunoSEQ multiplex PCR, and its TCRdb copy is limited to in-frame clones, with some not included. This table has millions of clones, 80% to 95% appearing once. Sequencing used naive CD4+ T cells from PBMCs. Noted subset: CD45RA+ positively selected. These receptors were obtained from a man younger than 35 in good health. Some clones in this sample may be carry-over from other donors' samples.

The chain uses TRBV9 and TRBJ2-3, with D uncertain. Germline CDR1 reads SGDLS; CDR2 reads YYNGEE. The V gene lost 3 bases and the J gene lost 0 bases, with 14 bases spanning the gap. The CDR3 totals 16 residues. CDR3: CASSALPEESTDTQYF. The CDR3 DNA reads as TGTGCCAGCAGCGCCCTCCCAGAGGAGAGCACAGATACGCAGTATTTT.

As concerns this clone: This sample also contains other DNA sequences that code for the same CDR3. V gene TRBV5-1 combines with J gene TRBJ2-7, with D unclear. The CDR3 spans 14 residues. V lost 0 bases and J lost 0, with 7 bases in between. CDR1 and CDR2 from the germline V gene are SGHRS and YFSETQ. CDR3 loop: CASSLESSSYEQYF. CDR3 in DNA: TGCGCCAGCAGCTTGGAAAGTAGCTCCTACGAGCAGTACTTC. The whole variable domain, filled in from reference TRBV5-1 and TRBJ2-7, reads KAGVTQTPRYLIKTRGQQVTLSCSPISGHRSVSWYQQTPGQGLQFLFEYFSETQRNKGNFPGRFSGRQFSNSRSEMNVSTLELGDSALYLCASSLESSSYEQYFGPGTRLTVT.

This rearrangement joins TRBV7-8 to TRBJ2-7, with D possibly being TRBD1 (5 bases). The CDR3 contains 13 residues. V dropped 4 bases and J dropped 2 bases, with 9 bases sitting between them. Per the germline V gene, CDR1 is SGHVS and CDR2 is FQNEAQ. The CDR3 is CASSWQGTYEQYF. DNA of the CDR3: TGTGCCAGCAGCTGGCAGGGAACCTACGAGCAGTACTTC. Filled out from reference TRBV7-8 and TRBJ2-7, the complete variable domain reads GAGVSQSPRYKVAKRGQDVALRCDPISGHVSLFWYQQALGQGPEFLTYFQNEAQLDKSGLPSDRFFAERPEGSVSTLKIQRTQQEDSAVYLCASSWQGTYEQYFGPGTRLTVT.

This clone was picked up one time. The chain joins TRBV2 to TRBJ2-3; 7 nucleotides align to TRBD2. CDR3 length: 14 amino acids. Looked up from germline, CDR1 is SNHLY and CDR2 is FYNNEI. V shed 2 bases, J shed 11 bases, and the junction held 10 bases outside the gene matches. This CDR3 is CASSESERGRGQYF. The DNA for the CDR3 is TGTGCCAGCAGTGAAAGCGAGCGGGGCCGTGGGCAGTATTTT.

A word on this clone: The sample holds other DNA sequences that translate to the same CDR3. The gene calls are TRBV10-3 and TRBJ2-7; the D gene is possibly TRBD2 (6 bases). Germline CDR1 and CDR2: ENHRY and SYGVKD. This CDR3 region has 12 residues. V was cut by 0 bases and J by 6 bases, with 6 bases left in between. The CDR3 nucleotides are TGTGCCATCAGTGAGTCCGGGGGCGAGCAGTACTTC. Its translation: CAISESGGEQYF.

The V gene is TRBV7-3, the J gene TRBJ2-2; D not certain. The CDR3 totals 14 residues. Trimming left V 4 bases short and J 6 bases short, with 12 bases between. Germline loops: CDR1 SGHTA, CDR2 FQGTGA. In DNA form, the CDR3 reads TGTGCCAGCAGCTCCCAACCCCCGCCCGGGGAGCTGTTTTTT. Its translation is CASSSQPPPGELFF.

The J gene is TRBJ2-4, the V gene TRBV6-1, with TRBD1 identical over 7 bases. Trimming at V came to 7 bases and at J to 4 bases, leaving 4 bases not matched to a gene. The CDR3 has 13 residues. The germline gives CDR1 MNHNS, CDR2 SASEGT. The CDR3 loop is CASMTGLKNIQYF. The CDR3 DNA reads TGTGCCAGCATGACAGGGCTTAAAAACATTCAGTACTTC.

The V and J genes are TRBV7-6 and TRBJ1-2; D is unresolved. From germline, CDR1 is SGHVS and CDR2 FNYEAQ. The germline V and J ends were trimmed by 3 bases and 5 bases, with 16 bases remaining between them. There are 15 residues in the CDR3. CDR3 sequence reads: CASSLGVTEEYGYTF. The CDR3 DNA reads TGTGCCAGCAGCTTGGGCGTAACAGAAGAATATGGCTACACCTTC.

V gene TRBV7-2 combines with J gene TRBJ2-7, with a weak D call TRBD1 (5 bases). Germline CDR1 is SGHTA and CDR2 is FQGNSA. The length of the CDR3 is 14 residues. V lost 5 bases to trimming and J lost 5 bases, with 16 bases between them. The CDR3, as DNA: TGTGCCAGCAGCCTGCGACAGAGAGGAGACGAGCAGTACTTC. As protein: CASSLRQRGDEQYF.